These 26 T cell receptor beta chains share one sample of origin, sequenced in a study of blood T cell repertoires in COVID-19. The assay was immunoSEQ multiplex PCR, and TCRdb's table has in-frame clones only and misses some. Of about 140,000 clones listed, roughly 87% were seen once; the top ten hold 1.5% to 2%. Sequenced input: peripheral blood. The receptor set was obtained from a human donor in a cohort sampled during active COVID-19.

The chain combines TRBV27 with TRBJ2-7; tentatively, D is TRBD2 (6 bases). CDR3 size: 16 residues. Germline V gives CDR1 MNHEY, CDR2 SMNVEV (reference sequence). V lost 1 base to trimming and J lost 7 bases, with 20 bases between them. The CDR3 protein is CASSLFGKLAPVEQYF. Here the CDR3 DNA reads TGTGCCAGCAGTTTATTCGGAAAACTAGCTCCCGTGGAGCAGTACTTC.

Only one count was recorded for this clone. CDR3 nucleotides: TGTGCCAGCAGCTTAGCGGGGGGGCTCAATGAGCAGTTCTTC. Translated: CASSLAGGLNEQFF. V and J are TRBV11-2 and TRBJ2-1, with TRBD2 identical over 8 bases. The CDR3 is 14 amino acids. J was trimmed by 6 bases and V by 1 base; bases with no gene match: 2. Germline CDR1 is SGHAT and CDR2 is FQNNGV. Drawing the rest from reference TRBV11-2 and TRBJ2-1, the complete variable domain is EAGVAQSPRYKIIEKRQSVAFWCNPISGHATLYWYQQILGQGPKLLIQFQNNGVVDDSQLPKDRFSAERLKGVDSTLKIQPAKLEDSAVYLCASSLAGGLNEQFFGPGTRLTVL.

The chain has TRBV29-1 and TRBJ1-4; TRBD1 aligns across 8 bases. Unmatched junction bases numbered 8, after V lost 6 bases and J lost 8 bases. The CDR3 runs 13 residues. CDR1 is SQVTM and CDR2 is ANQGSEA in the germline V gene. CDR3 sequence (DNA): TGCAGCGTCCGCAGGGGGCAGGCGGAAAAACTGTTTTTT. It encodes CSVRRGQAEKLFF.

V usage is TRBV7-3 and J usage is TRBJ2-2, with a weak D call TRBD2 (6 bases). The CDR3 loop spans 15 amino acids. Germline CDR1 is SGHTA and CDR2 is FQGTGA. Trimming shortened V by 2 bases and J by 3 bases, and 10 bases separated the two germline ends. DNA of the CDR3: TGTGCCAGCAGCTTATCTCCGGGAGACACCGGGGAGCTGTTTTTT. Its protein product is CASSLSPGDTGELFF.

In DNA form, the CDR3 reads TGTGCCAGCAGTTCACAGGGGAACACCGGGGAGCTGTTTTTT. Translated: CASSSQGNTGELFF. V gene TRBV6-5 combines with J gene TRBJ2-2; possible D gene TRBD1, 6 bases. The V gene's germline CDR1 is MNHEY and CDR2 SVGAGI. CDR3 length: 14 residues. The V end was cut by 4 bases, the J end by 1 base, with 7 bases between.

V gene TRBV11-2 combines with J gene TRBJ2-2, with D hard to call. Between the trimmed V and J ends, which lost 1 base and 2 bases, there was a span of 14 bases. The CDR3 covers 17 residues. The V gene's germline CDR1 is SGHAT and CDR2 FQNNGV. The CDR3 region has the DNA TGTGCCAGCAGCTTAGGGGTCTGGGCAGCCAACACCGGGGAGCTGTTTTTT. Amino acids: CASSLGVWAANTGELFF.

This chain links TRBV5-1 with TRBJ2-1, with D unclear. Deletions cut 0 bases from V and 6 bases from J, with 7 bases between. The CDR3 totals 13 residues. Per germline, CDR1 SGHRS and CDR2 YFSETQ. Written as DNA, the CDR3 is TGCGCCAGCAGCTTGGAAGTACTCAATGAGCAGTTCTTC. It is translated as CASSLEVLNEQFF.

The chain links TRBV5-1 to TRBJ2-2; TRBD2 matches 8 bases. The CDR3 is 17 residues long. J lost 1 base, V lost 4 bases, and 9 bases had no gene match. The germline CDR1 and CDR2 sequences are SGHRS and YFSETQ. This CDR3 is CASSRSRAGVNTGELFF. The CDR3 DNA sequence: TGCGCCAGCAGCAGGTCCAGAGCGGGGGTGAACACCGGGGAGCTGTTTTTT. The variable domain in full, completed from reference TRBV5-1 and TRBJ2-2, reads KAGVTQTPRYLIKTRGQQVTLSCSPISGHRSVSWYQQTPGQGLQFLFEYFSETQRNKGNFPGRFSGRQFSNSRSEMNVSTLELGDSALYLCASSRSRAGVNTGELFFGEGSRLTVL.

This chain connects TRBV12-5 to TRBJ1-5; 9 bases map to TRBD1. From germline, CDR1 is LGHNT and CDR2 FRNRAP. This CDR3 has 14 residues. The CDR3: CARTGARGRQPQHF. The CDR3 region has the DNA TGTGCACGGACAGGGGCGCGGGGGAGGCAGCCCCAGCATTTT.

This CDR3 is CASSLGEGFDYGYTF. In nucleotides, the CDR3 is TGTGCCAGCAGCTTAGGGGAGGGGTTCGACTATGGCTACACCTTC. This chain joins TRBV7-9 and TRBJ1-2; D is possibly TRBD1 (5 bases). Trimming cost V 1 base and J 3 bases, with 12 bases left between them. The CDR3 consists of 15 residues. Germline V gene data show CDR1 as SEHNR and CDR2 as FQNEAQ (reference sequence).

This CDR3 reads CASSQLLAEAYNEQFF. CDR3 nucleotide sequence: TGTGCCAGCAGCCAATTACTAGCGGAGGCATACAATGAGCAGTTCTTC. The rearrangement joins TRBV4-2 to TRBJ2-1; TRBD2 agrees at 8 bases. CDR3 size: 16 residues. Looked up from germline, CDR1 is LGHNA and CDR2 is YNFKEQ. J gave up 4 bases and V 2 bases, and 7 bases lay outside the gene matches.

The chain links TRBV15 to TRBJ2-4; weak D call: TRBD2 (6 bases). In germline, CDR1 is LNHNV, CDR2 YYDKDF (reference sequence). The V end was cut by 8 bases, the J end by 6 bases, with 14 bases between. The CDR3 totals 13 residues. The CDR3 loop reads CATGTSFGNIQYF. The CDR3 DNA follows: TGTGCCACCGGGACTTCCTTCGGAAACATTCAGTACTTC.

The CDR3 loop reads CASSLTSYEQYF. CDR3 DNA: TGTGCCAGCAGCTTGACTAGCTACGAGCAGTACTTC. The genes are TRBV5-6 and TRBJ2-7; perhaps TRBD2 as D (5 bases). The germline CDR1 and CDR2 sequences are SGHDT and YYEEEE. The V gene lost 1 base and the J gene lost 3 bases, with 5 bases spanning the gap. The CDR3 is 12 residues long.

CDR3 sequence reads: CASSEKQGVRTEAFF. CDR3 nucleotides: TGTGCCAGTAGTGAAAAACAGGGGGTAAGGACTGAAGCTTTCTTT. The chain has TRBV19 and TRBJ1-1; 8 positions match TRBD1. V gave up 5 bases and J gave up 5 bases; unmatched junction bases: 10. The germline gives CDR1 LNHDA, CDR2 SQIVND (reference sequence). CDR3 length equals 15 residues.

Relative to its sample, this clone is medium-sized. The V and J genes are TRBV6-4 and TRBJ2-2, with 7 nucleotides matching TRBD1. The V segment lost 6 bases and the J segment 6 bases; nucleotides outside the gene matches: 4. The CDR3 length is 13 residues. Germline V CDR1 and CDR2: MRHNA, SNTAGT. DNA for the CDR3: TGTGCCAGCAGAGACGGACAGGCCGGGGAGCTGTTTTTT. As protein: CASRDGQAGELFF.

This clone turned up a few times. The rearrangement uses TRBV2 and TRBJ1-5, with TRBD1 identical over 7 bases. Germline V gene lookup returns CDR1 SNHLY and CDR2 FYNNEI. J was trimmed by 0 bases and V by 9 bases; bases with no gene match: 5. The CDR3 covers 14 residues. The CDR3 sequence: CASRGHFSNQPQHF. Written as DNA, the CDR3 is TGTGCCAGTAGGGGGCACTTTAGCAATCAGCCCCAGCATTTT.

J is TRBJ2-2 and V is TRBV2, with a tentative D call TRBD1 (6 bases). V shed 6 bases and J shed 3 bases, with 14 bases lying between them. The V gene's germline CDR1 is SNHLY and CDR2 FYNNEI. The CDR3 has 15 residues. CDR3: CASSWDTSDTGELFF. As DNA, the CDR3 is TGTGCCAGCAGCTGGGACACCTCGGACACCGGGGAGCTGTTTTTT. The variable domain in full, with the rest retrieved from reference TRBV2 and TRBJ2-2, is EPEVTQTPSHQVTQMGQEVILRCVPISNHLYFYWYRQILGQKVEFLVSFYNNEISEKSEIFDDQFSVERPDGSNFTLKIRSTKLEDSAMYFCASSWDTSDTGELFFGEGSRLTVL.

This clone was counted once. The chain recombines TRBV19 with TRBJ2-5; 9 nucleotides line up with TRBD1. V shed 3 bases, J shed 5 bases, and the junction held 4 bases outside the gene matches. The CDR3 sequence is 14 residues long. CDR1 and CDR2 (germline): LNHDA, SQIVND (reference sequence). The CDR3 DNA reads TGTGCCAGTAGTATGTGGGGGACAGGGGAGACCCAGTACTTC. This translates into CASSMWGTGETQYF.

The rearrangement links TRBV27 to TRBJ2-3; the D gene is possibly TRBD1 (6 bases). This CDR3 has 16 amino acids. Trimming pared 0 bases from V and 6 bases from J, leaving 16 bases between. Per germline, CDR1 MNHEY and CDR2 SMNVEV (reference sequence). CDR3: CASSLSNNRVGDTQYF. The DNA of the CDR3 is TGTGCCAGCAGTTTATCGAATAACAGGGTCGGGGATACGCAGTATTTT.

This sequence joins TRBV24-1 and TRBJ1-1; no reliable D call. CDR1 is KGHDR, CDR2 SFDVKD, per germline. The CDR3 extends over 13 amino acids. Trimming cost V 4 bases and J 12 bases, with 17 bases left between them. DNA of the CDR3: TGTGCCACCAGTGAGGGCCGTGCGTCGTTGACTTTCTTT. Protein: CATSEGRASLTFF.

The rearrangement uses TRBV7-2 and TRBJ2-4; TRBD1 might be the D (5 bases). Deletions cut 2 bases from V and 11 bases from J, with 16 bases between. CDR3 length: 14 amino acids. Germline CDR1 SGHTA, CDR2 FQGNSA. The CDR3 DNA is TGTGCCAGCAGCTTATTCAGGGTAACATATGTTCAGTACTTC. Translated, it gives CASSLFRVTYVQYF.

The chain combines TRBV19 with TRBJ2-7; 8 bases fit TRBD2. Germline V CDR1 and CDR2: LNHDA, SQIVND (reference sequence). V dropped 6 bases and J dropped 4; count of bases not matched to a gene: 11. This CDR3 has 15 residues. The CDR3 region has the DNA TGTGCCAGTAGAATGGGGGAGGCTAGCGGGTACGAGCAGTACTTC. Amino acids: CASRMGEASGYEQYF. Full variable domain (outside the CDR3, taken from reference TRBV19 and TRBJ2-7): DGGITQSPKYLFRKEGQNVTLSCEQNLNHDAMYWYRQDPGQGLRLIYYSQIVNDFQKGDIAEGYSVSREKKESFPLTVTSAQKNPTAFYLCASRMGEASGYEQYFGPGTRLTVT.

Worth noting for this clone: Being one base from a much bigger clone, this may be a read error. V and J are TRBV5-1 and TRBJ2-1; TRBD1 aligns across 7 bases. In germline, CDR1 is SGHRS, CDR2 YFSETQ. This CDR3 contains 16 residues. CDR3 protein: CVSQPGQRIFYNEQFF. The CDR3 DNA follows: TGCGTCAGCCAACCGGGACAGCGGATCTTTTACAATGAGCAGTTCTTC.

The genes are TRBV27 and TRBJ1-5; 10 bases agree with TRBD1. With V trimmed by 1 base and J by 9 bases, 6 bases remained unmatched. Germline CDR1 is MNHEY and CDR2 is SMNVEV (reference sequence). This CDR3 has 15 amino acids. CDR3 coding DNA: TGTGCCAGCAGTTTATTGGGGGACAGGGGTGGGCCCCAGCATTTT. Amino acid sequence: CASSLLGDRGGPQHF.

This chain connects TRBV20-1 to TRBJ1-2; tentative D call: TRBD1 (6 bases). CDR1 and CDR2 (germline): DFQATT, SNEGSKA (reference sequence). The CDR3 extends over 11 amino acids. The V gene lost 6 bases and the J gene lost 8 bases, with 13 bases spanning the gap. In DNA form, the CDR3 reads TGCAGTGCCAGCACAGGGATCGGCTACACCTTC. The encoded protein is CSASTGIGYTF.

The gene calls are TRBV11-2 and TRBJ1-2; tentatively, D is TRBD1 (6 bases). This CDR3 has 14 residues. Germline V lookup: CDR1 SGHAT, CDR2 FQNNGV. Trimming pared 2 bases from V and 4 bases from J, leaving 11 bases between. CDR3 in DNA: TGTGCCAGCAGCTTACAGGGGCTAGTCTATGGCTACACCTTC. It translates to CASSLQGLVYGYTF. Full variable domain (remainder filled in from reference TRBV11-2 and TRBJ1-2): EAGVAQSPRYKIIEKRQSVAFWCNPISGHATLYWYQQILGQGPKLLIQFQNNGVVDDSQLPKDRFSAERLKGVDSTLKIQPAKLEDSAVYLCASSLQGLVYGYTFGSGTRLTVV.